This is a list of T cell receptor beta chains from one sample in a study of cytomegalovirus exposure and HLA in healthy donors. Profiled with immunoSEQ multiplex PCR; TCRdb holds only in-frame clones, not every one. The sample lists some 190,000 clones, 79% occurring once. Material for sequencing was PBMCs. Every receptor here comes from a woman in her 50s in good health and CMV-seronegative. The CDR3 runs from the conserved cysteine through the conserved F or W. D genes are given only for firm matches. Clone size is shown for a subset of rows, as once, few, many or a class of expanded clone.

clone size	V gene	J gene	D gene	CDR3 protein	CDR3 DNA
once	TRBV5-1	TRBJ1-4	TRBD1	CASSLYRGNEKLFF	TGCGCCAGCAGCTTGTACAGGGGTAATGAAAAACTGTTTTTT
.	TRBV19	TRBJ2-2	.	CASSIGSSPNTGELFF	TGTGCCAGTAGTATCGGGTCTAGCCCGAACACCGGGGAGCTGTTTTTT
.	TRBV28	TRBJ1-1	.	CASSLIGGATEAFF	TGTGCCAGCAGCCTCATAGGTGGGGCTACTGAAGCTTTCTTT
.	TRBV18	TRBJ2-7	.	CASSQSPGAYEQYF	TGTGCCAGCTCACAAAGCCCAGGGGCCTACGAGCAGTACTTC
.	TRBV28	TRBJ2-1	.	CAAGPYNEQFF	TGTGCGGCGGGCCCTTACAATGAGCAGTTCTTC
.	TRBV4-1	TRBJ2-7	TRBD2	CASSLLAGAHYEQYF	TGCGCCAGCAGCCTCCTAGCGGGGGCCCACTACGAGCAGTACTTC
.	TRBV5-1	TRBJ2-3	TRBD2	CASSHSSGRVTDTQYF	TGCGCCAGCAGCCATAGTAGCGGGAGGGTCACAGATACGCAGTATTTT
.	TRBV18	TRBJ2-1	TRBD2	CASSPERGAYNEQFF	TGTGCCAGCTCACCCGAGCGGGGGGCCTACAATGAGCAGTTCTTC
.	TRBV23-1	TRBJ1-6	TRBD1	CASSQSIKQGSSYNSPLHF	TGCGCCAGCAGTCAATCGATCAAACAGGGGAGCTCCTATAATTCACCCCTCCACTTT
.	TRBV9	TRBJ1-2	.	CASSVKTADPNYGYTF	TGTGCCAGCAGCGTAAAAACAGCTGACCCTAACTATGGCTACACCTTC
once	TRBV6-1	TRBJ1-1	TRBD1	CASIPSTGGLSEAFF	TGTGCCAGCATCCCATCGACAGGGGGCCTGTCTGAAGCTTTCTTT
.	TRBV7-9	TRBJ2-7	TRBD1	CASSLTGTGSYEQYF	TGTGCCAGCAGCTTAACCGGGACAGGGTCCTACGAGCAGTACTTC
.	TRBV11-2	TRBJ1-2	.	CASSLTSYGYTF	TGTGCCAGCAGCTTAACCAGCTATGGCTACACCTTC
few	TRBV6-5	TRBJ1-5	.	CASSYSGHPGNQPQHF	TGTGCCAGCAGTTACTCCGGCCACCCGGGAAATCAGCCCCAGCATTTT
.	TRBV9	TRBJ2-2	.	CASRLGAGELFF	TGTGCCAGCAGGCTCGGGGCCGGGGAGCTGTTTTTT
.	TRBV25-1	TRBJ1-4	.	CASSEHRNNEKLFF	TGTGCCAGCAGTGAACACAGGAATAATGAAAAACTGTTTTTT